This TCR beta chain came from a study of OX40 agonist ivuxolimab in advanced cancers. Study-level information: Treatment received earlier with anti-PD-1, anti-PD-L1 or anti-CTLA-4 agents was allowed, and over 30% had some.

This CDR3 has 15 amino acids. Germline CDR1 is SGHVS and CDR2 is FQNEAQ. J gave up 11 bases and V 2 bases, and 11 bases lay outside the gene matches. Libraries were prepared by immunoSEQ multiplex PCR; TCRdb keeps only in-frame clonotypes and omits some of them. The profile shows fewer than 85,000 clones, about 85% of them singletons. The gene calls are TRBV7-8 and TRBJ2-5; 10 nucleotides align to TRBD2. This receptor was obtained from an adult with an advanced solid tumor such as melanoma, head and neck, liver or kidney cancer. The sequences come from CD4+ or CD8+ T cells sorted from blood, collected in a trial of the OX40 agonist ivuxolimab. The CDR3, as DNA: TGTGCCAGCAGCTTATTCGGGGCTAGCGGGGGCCCTCAGTACTTC. It yields the protein CASSLFGASGGPQYF.